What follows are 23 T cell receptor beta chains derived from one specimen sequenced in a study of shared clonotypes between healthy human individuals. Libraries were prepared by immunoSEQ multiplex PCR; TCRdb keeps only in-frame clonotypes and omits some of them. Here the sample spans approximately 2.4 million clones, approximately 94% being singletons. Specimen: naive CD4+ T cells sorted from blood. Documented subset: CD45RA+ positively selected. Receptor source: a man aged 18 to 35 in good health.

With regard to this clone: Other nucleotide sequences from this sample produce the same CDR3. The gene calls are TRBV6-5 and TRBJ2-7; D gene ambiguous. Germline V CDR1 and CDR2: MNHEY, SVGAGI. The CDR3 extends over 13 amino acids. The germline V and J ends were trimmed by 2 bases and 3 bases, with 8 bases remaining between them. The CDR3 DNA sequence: TGTGCCAGCAGTTACGTCCTGGGCTACGAGCAGTACTTC. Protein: CASSYVLGYEQYF.

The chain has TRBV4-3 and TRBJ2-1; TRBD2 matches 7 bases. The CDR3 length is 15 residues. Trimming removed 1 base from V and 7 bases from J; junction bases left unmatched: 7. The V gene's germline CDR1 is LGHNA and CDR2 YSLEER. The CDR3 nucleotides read TGCGCCAGCAGCCAAGTTTACCTAGCGGTAAATGAGCAGTTCTTC. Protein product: CASSQVYLAVNEQFF.

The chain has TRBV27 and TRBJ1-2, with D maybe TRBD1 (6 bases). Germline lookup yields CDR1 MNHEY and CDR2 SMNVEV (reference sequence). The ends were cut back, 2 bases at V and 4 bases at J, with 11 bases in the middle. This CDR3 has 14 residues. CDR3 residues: CASSLEGGLYGYTF. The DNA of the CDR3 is TGTGCCAGCAGTTTAGAGGGGGGGCTCTATGGCTACACCTTC.

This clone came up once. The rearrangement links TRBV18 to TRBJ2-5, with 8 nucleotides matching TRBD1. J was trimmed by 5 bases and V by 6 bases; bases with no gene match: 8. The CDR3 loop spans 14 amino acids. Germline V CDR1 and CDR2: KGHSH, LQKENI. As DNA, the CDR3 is TGTGCCAGCTCTCCTCAGGGGGCTTCGGAGACCCAGTACTTC. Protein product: CASSPQGASETQYF.

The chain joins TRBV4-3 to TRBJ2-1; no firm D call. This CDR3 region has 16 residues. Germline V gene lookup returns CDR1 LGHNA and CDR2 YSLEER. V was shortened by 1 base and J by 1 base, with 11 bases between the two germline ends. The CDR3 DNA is TGCGCCAGCAGCCAAGTTCCGAAAGGGTCCTACAATGAGCAGTTCTTC. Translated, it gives CASSQVPKGSYNEQFF.

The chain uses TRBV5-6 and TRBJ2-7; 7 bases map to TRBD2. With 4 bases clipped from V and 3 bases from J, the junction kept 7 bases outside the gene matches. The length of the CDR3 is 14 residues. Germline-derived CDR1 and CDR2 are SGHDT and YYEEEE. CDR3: CASSPPGRFYEQYF. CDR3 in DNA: TGTGCCAGCAGCCCTCCCGGGAGGTTCTACGAGCAGTACTTC.

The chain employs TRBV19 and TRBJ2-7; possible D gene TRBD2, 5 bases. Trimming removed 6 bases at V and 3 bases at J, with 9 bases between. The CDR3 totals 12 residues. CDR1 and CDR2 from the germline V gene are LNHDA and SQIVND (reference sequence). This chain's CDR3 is CASREDIYEQYF. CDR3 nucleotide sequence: TGTGCCAGTAGGGAGGATATCTACGAGCAGTACTTC.

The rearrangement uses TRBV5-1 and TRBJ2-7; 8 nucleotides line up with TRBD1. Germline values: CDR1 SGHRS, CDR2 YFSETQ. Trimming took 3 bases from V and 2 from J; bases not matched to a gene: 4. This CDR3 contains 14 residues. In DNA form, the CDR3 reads TGCGCCAGCAGCTACGGACAGGGACCCTACGAGCAGTACTTC. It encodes CASSYGQGPYEQYF. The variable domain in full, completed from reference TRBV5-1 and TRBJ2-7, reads KAGVTQTPRYLIKTRGQQVTLSCSPISGHRSVSWYQQTPGQGLQFLFEYFSETQRNKGNFPGRFSGRQFSNSRSEMNVSTLELGDSALYLCASSYGQGPYEQYFGPGTRLTVT.

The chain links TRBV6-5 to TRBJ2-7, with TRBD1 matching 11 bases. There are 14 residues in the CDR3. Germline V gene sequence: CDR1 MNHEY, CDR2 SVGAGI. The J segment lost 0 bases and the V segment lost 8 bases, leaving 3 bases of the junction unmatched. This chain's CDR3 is CASGGTGGSYEQYF. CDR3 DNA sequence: TGTGCCAGCGGAGGGACAGGGGGCTCCTACGAGCAGTACTTC.

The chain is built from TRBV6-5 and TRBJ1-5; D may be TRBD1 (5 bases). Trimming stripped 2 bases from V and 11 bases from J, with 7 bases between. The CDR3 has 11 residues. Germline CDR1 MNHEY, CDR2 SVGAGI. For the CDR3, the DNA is TGTGCCAGCAGTTACGGGACTACCCAGCATTTT. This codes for CASSYGTTQHF.

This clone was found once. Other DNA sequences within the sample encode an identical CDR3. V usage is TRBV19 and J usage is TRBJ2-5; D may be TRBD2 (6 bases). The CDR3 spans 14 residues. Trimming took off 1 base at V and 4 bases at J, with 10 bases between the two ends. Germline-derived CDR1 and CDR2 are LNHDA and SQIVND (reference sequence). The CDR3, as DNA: TGTGCCAGTAGTATAGGTCAGGGAGGAGAGACCCAGTACTTC. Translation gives CASSIGQGGETQYF.

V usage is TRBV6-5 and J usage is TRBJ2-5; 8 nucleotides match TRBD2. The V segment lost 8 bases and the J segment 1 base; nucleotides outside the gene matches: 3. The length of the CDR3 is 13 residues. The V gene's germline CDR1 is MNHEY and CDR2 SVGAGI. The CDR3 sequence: CASQRERQETQYF. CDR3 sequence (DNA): TGTGCCAGCCAGCGGGAGCGCCAAGAGACCCAGTACTTC.

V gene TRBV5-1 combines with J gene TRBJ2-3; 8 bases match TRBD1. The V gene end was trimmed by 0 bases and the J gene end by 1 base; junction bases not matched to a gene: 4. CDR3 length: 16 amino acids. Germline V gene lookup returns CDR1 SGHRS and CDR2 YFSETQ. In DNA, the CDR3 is TGCGCCAGCAGCTTGGTTGACAGGGGTGGCACAGATACGCAGTATTTT. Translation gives CASSLVDRGGTDTQYF.

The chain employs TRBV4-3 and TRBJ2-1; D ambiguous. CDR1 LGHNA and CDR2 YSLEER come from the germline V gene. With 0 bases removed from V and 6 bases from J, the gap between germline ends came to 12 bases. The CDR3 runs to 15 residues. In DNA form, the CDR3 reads TGCGCCAGCAGCCAAGAAAGGTGGCTACTCAATGAGCAGTTCTTC. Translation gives CASSQERWLLNEQFF.

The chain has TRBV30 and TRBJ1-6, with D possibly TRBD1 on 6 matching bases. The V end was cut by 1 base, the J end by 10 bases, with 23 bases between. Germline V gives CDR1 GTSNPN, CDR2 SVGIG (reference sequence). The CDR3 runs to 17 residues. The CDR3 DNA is TGTGCCTGGAGTGGAACCCGGGACATACCGCTTGAATCACCCCTCCACTTT. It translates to CAWSGTRDIPLESPLHF.

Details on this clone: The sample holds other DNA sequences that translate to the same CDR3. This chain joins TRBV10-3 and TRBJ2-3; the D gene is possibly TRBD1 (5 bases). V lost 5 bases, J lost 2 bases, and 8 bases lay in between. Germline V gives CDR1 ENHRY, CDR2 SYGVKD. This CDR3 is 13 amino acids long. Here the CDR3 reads CAISPGFTDTQYF. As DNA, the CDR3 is TGTGCCATCAGTCCAGGGTTCACAGATACGCAGTATTTT.

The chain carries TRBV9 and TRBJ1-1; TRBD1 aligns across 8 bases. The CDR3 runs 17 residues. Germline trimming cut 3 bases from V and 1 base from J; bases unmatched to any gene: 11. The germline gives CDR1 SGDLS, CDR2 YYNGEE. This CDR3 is CASSDRQGRGTNTEAFF. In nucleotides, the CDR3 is TGTGCCAGCAGCGACAGACAGGGGAGGGGGACGAACACTGAAGCTTTCTTT.

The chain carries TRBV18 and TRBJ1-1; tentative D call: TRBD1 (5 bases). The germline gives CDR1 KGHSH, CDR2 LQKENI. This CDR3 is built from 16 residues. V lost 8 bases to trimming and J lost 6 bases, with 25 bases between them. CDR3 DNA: TGTGCCAGCGAACCCTCGGCGGGACTTAGGGACGCTGAAGCTTTCTTT. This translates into CASEPSAGLRDAEAFF.

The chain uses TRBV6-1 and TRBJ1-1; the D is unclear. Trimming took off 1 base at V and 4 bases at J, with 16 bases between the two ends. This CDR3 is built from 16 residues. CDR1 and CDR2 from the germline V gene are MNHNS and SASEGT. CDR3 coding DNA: TGTGCCAGCAGTGAAGGCACGTGGGGTCGGGGCACTGAAGCTTTCTTT. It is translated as CASSEGTWGRGTEAFF.

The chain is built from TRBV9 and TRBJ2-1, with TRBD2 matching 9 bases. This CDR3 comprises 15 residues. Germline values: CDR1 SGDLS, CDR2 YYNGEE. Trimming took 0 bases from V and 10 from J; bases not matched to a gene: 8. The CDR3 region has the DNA TGTGCCAGCAGCGTAGATAGCGGGAGCCCTTCGGAGCAGTTCTTC. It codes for CASSVDSGSPSEQFF.

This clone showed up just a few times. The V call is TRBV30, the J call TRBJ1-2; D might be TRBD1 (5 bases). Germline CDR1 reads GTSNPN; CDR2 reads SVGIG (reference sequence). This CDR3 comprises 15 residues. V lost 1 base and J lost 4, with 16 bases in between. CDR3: CAWSAGTRSPYGYTF. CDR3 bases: TGTGCCTGGAGTGCCGGGACTCGGTCACCCTATGGCTACACCTTC. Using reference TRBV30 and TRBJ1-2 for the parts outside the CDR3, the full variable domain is SQTIHQWPATLVQPVGSPLSLECTVEGTSNPNLYWYRQAAGRGLQLLFYSVGIGQISSEVPQNLSASRPQDRQFILSSKKLLLSDSGFYLCAWSAGTRSPYGYTFGSGTRLTVV.

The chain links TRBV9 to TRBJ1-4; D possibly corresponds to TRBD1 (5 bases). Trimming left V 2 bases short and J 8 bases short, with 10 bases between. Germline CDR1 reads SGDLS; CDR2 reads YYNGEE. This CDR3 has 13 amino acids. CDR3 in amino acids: CASSVGEGEKLFF. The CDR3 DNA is TGTGCCAGCAGCGTGGGGGAGGGCGAAAAACTGTTTTTT.

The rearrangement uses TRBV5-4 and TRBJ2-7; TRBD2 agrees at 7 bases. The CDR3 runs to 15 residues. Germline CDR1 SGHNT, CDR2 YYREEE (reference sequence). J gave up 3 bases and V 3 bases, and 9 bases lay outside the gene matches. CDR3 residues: CASSWVGGSIYEQYF. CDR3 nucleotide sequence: TGTGCCAGCAGCTGGGTGGGCGGGAGTATCTACGAGCAGTACTTC.